This entry is about one TCR beta chain. The CDR3 is made up of 12 amino acids. In germline, CDR1 is MNHNY, CDR2 SVGAGI (reference sequence). V was cut by 5 bases and J by 0 bases, with 4 bases left in between. TCRdb re-derived calls from the RT-PCR reads in MiXCR, one entry per CDR3 protein. The repertoire holds around 700,000 distinct CDR3 sequences, with approximately 15% as singletons. The chain combines TRBV6-6 with TRBJ1-2; unclear D gene. This clonotype originated in a female donor in good health, serving as a healthy control. Sequenced: memory CD4+ T cells from blood. This CDR3 is CASSVTNYGYTF. The CDR3 nucleotides are TGTGCCAGCAGTGTTACTAACTATGGCTACACCTTC.